The 13 T cell receptor beta chains reported below all come from one sample, sequenced in a study of blood T cell repertoires in COVID-19. The repertoire was sequenced with immunoSEQ multiplex PCR; TCRdb's copy has only in-frame clones and lacks some. Of roughly 200,000 clones in the sample, about 86% are singletons; the top ten hold about 4.5%. The sample was peripheral blood. These receptors came from a man between 50 and 59 years old with active or convalescent COVID-19.

This clone was seen only a few times. The chain recombines TRBV18 with TRBJ1-4; 7 bases map to TRBD1. This CDR3 contains 16 residues. From germline, CDR1 is KGHSH and CDR2 LQKENI. The V gene end was trimmed by 5 bases and the J gene end by 1 base; junction bases not matched to a gene: 7. CDR3 amino acids: CASSIRTGRTNEKLFF. The CDR3, as DNA: TGTGCCAGCTCAATCAGGACAGGCAGAACTAATGAAAAACTGTTTTTT.

V is TRBV9 and J is TRBJ1-4; D is possibly TRBD1 (5 bases). Germline assignment: CDR1 SGDLS and CDR2 YYNGEE. Between the trimmed V and J ends, which lost 0 bases and 0 bases, there was a span of 12 bases. The CDR3 sequence is 17 residues long. CDR3 amino acids: CASSVGDSPATNEKLFF. The CDR3 DNA reads as TGTGCCAGCAGCGTAGGCGACAGCCCAGCAACTAATGAAAAACTGTTTTTT.

For this clone: The same CDR3 also results from other DNA sequences found in this sample. V usage is TRBV30 and J usage is TRBJ1-5; possibly TRBD1 for D (5 bases). The CDR3 is 13 residues long. Germline V gene sequence: CDR1 GTSNPN, CDR2 SVGIG (reference sequence). Deletions cut 0 bases from V and 7 bases from J, with 10 bases between. CDR3 sequence (DNA): TGTGCCTGGAGTGTCGGGGGTGGGCAGCCCCAGCATTTT. It is translated as CAWSVGGGQPQHF. The variable domain in full, completed from reference TRBV30 and TRBJ1-5, reads SQTIHQWPATLVQPVGSPLSLECTVEGTSNPNLYWYRQAAGRGLQLLFYSVGIGQISSEVPQNLSASRPQDRQFILSSKKLLLSDSGFYLCAWSVGGGQPQHFGDGTRLSIL.

This chain's CDR3 is CASSLSGGNTEAFF. The CDR3, as DNA: TGTGCCAGCAGCCTGTCAGGGGGTAACACTGAAGCTTTCTTT. The rearrangement uses TRBV7-3 and TRBJ1-1; 7 bases match TRBD1. Germline V CDR1 and CDR2: SGHTA, FQGTGA. V lost 5 bases, J lost 2 bases, and 5 bases stayed unmatched. The CDR3 length is 14 residues. The full variable domain, its missing parts supplied by reference TRBV7-3 and TRBJ1-1, is GAGVSQTPSNKVTEKGKYVELRCDPISGHTALYWYRQSLGQGPEFLIYFQGTGAADDSGLPNDRFFAVRPEGSVSTLKIQRTERGDSAVYLCASSLSGGNTEAFFGQGTRLTVV.

The V call is TRBV7-9, the J call TRBJ2-3; TRBD2 matches 11 bases. The CDR3 loop spans 18 amino acids. Per germline, CDR1 SEHNR and CDR2 FQNEAQ (reference sequence). V trimming: 5 bases; J trimming: 2 bases; junction bases outside the gene matches: 12. CDR3 coding DNA: TGTGCCAGCAGCGAACTAGCGGGGGTGCCCCTAGACACAGATACGCAGTATTTT. It yields the protein CASSELAGVPLDTDTQYF.

V is TRBV6-5 and J is TRBJ1-5; 9 bases fit TRBD1. The CDR3 has 15 amino acids. V lost 6 bases to trimming and J lost 5 bases; unmatched junction nucleotides: 8. In germline, CDR1 is MNHEY, CDR2 SVGAGI. The CDR3 DNA reads as TGTGCCAGCAGGGTAACAGGGGGCGCTTATCAGCCCCAGCATTTT. The encoded protein is CASRVTGGAYQPQHF.

The chain joins TRBV6-5 to TRBJ2-7; 7 positions agree with TRBD1. Germline V gives CDR1 MNHEY, CDR2 SVGAGI. J was trimmed by 1 base and V by 0 bases; bases with no gene match: 3. This CDR3 is built from 15 residues. The CDR3 loop is CASSYSPTGSYEQYF. In DNA, the CDR3 is TGTGCCAGCAGTTACTCACCGACAGGGTCCTACGAGCAGTACTTC.

The chain recombines TRBV19 with TRBJ1-5; D uncertain. The CDR3 consists of 16 residues. Germline V gene sequence: CDR1 LNHDA, CDR2 SQIVND (reference sequence). Trimming removed 3 bases at V and 0 bases at J, with 12 bases between. CDR3: CASSILRHSSNQPQHF. CDR3 sequence (DNA): TGTGCCAGTAGTATCCTCAGACACTCTAGCAATCAGCCCCAGCATTTT.

This rearrangement joins TRBV5-6 to TRBJ1-2; D might be TRBD1 (5 bases). The CDR3 is made up of 15 amino acids. Germline V gene data show CDR1 as SGHDT and CDR2 as YYEEEE. Trimming took off 4 bases at V and 0 bases at J, with 13 bases between the two ends. The CDR3 DNA is TGTGCCAGCAGCAGACGGGCAGGGACTAACTATGGCTACACCTTC. Encoded protein: CASSRRAGTNYGYTF.

The V gene is TRBV18, the J gene TRBJ2-1; the D is unclear. CDR1 is KGHSH and CDR2 is LQKENI in the germline V gene. The CDR3 consists of 12 residues. Trimming took off 2 bases at V and 8 bases at J, with 7 bases between the two ends. The CDR3 DNA reads as TGTGCCAGCTCACCATTGGCGGATGAGCAGTTCTTC. Protein product: CASSPLADEQFF.

The chain joins TRBV16 to TRBJ2-1, with TRBD2 as a possible D gene (5 bases). The CDR3 extends over 15 amino acids. The ends were cut back, 4 bases at V and 5 bases at J, with 15 bases in the middle. Germline values: CDR1 KGHSY, CDR2 FQNENV. CDR3: CASSPRVATNNEQFF. For the CDR3, the DNA is TGTGCCAGCAGCCCCCGGGTAGCGACTAACAATGAGCAGTTCTTC.

The genes are TRBV7-6 and TRBJ2-7; D may be TRBD1 (5 bases). Germline values: CDR1 SGHVS, CDR2 FNYEAQ. The V and J ends lost 0 bases and 7 bases respectively, with 10 bases between them. CDR3 size: 13 residues. The CDR3 coding sequence is TGTGCCAGCAGCTTAGCCCTCAGACAGGAGCAGTACTTC. The encoded protein is CASSLALRQEQYF.

The rearrangement uses TRBV28 and TRBJ2-2; unclear D gene. The CDR3 loop spans 11 amino acids. Germline CDR1 is MDHEN and CDR2 is SYDVKM. V shed 6 bases and J shed 5 bases, with 4 bases lying between them. The CDR3 DNA follows: TGTGCCAGCAGCCCAACCGGGGAGCTGTTTTTT. Its translation: CASSPTGELFF.